The text below deals with one TCR beta chain. This entry is derived from a study of blood T cell repertoires in COVID-19. Study details: Samples taken during acute and convalescent COVID-19 were collected in the United States, Italy and Spain.

Participant ages covered about 18 to 95 years across 24 US areas. The germline gives CDR1 SGHAT, CDR2 FQNNGV. CDR3 length: 15 residues. After removal of 5 bases from V and 4 bases from J, the junction contained 9 bases not matched to a gene. Libraries were prepared by immunoSEQ multiplex PCR; TCRdb keeps only in-frame clonotypes and omits some of them. The table has a few hundred thousand clones, 92% seen once. The source of this sequence is a woman aged 30 to 39 who had recovered from COVID-19. Material: PBMCs or T cells enriched from blood (not recorded which). The chain links TRBV11-2 to TRBJ2-7, with 9 bases fitting TRBD1. CDR3 bases: TGTGCCAGCAGCGGGGGGGTGGACAGGGGATACGAGCAGTACTTC. It encodes CASSGGVDRGYEQYF.